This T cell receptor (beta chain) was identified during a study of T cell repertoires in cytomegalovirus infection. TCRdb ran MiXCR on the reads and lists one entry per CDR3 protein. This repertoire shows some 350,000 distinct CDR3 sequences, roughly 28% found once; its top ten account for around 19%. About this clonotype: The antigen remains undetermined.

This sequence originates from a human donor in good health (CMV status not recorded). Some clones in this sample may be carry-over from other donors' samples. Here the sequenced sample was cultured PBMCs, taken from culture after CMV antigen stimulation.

The CDR3 nucleotides read TGTGCCAGCAGTTACGAGGGACAGCTTAATTCACCCCTCCACTTT. It yields the protein CASSYEGQLNSPLHF. J is TRBJ1-6 and V is TRBV6-6, with 7 bases identical to TRBD1. The V gene end was trimmed by 2 bases and the J gene end by 6 bases; junction bases not matched to a gene: 4. Per the germline V gene, CDR1 is MNHNY and CDR2 is SVGAGI (reference sequence). The length of the CDR3 is 15 residues.